The rows below give T cell receptor beta chains drawn from one sample of a study of blood T cells in healthy people across ages. TCRdb redid the calling of the 5' RACE reads with MiXCR, one entry per CDR3 protein. The data show 1.5 million to 2 million distinct CDR3 sequences, around 36% seen once. Sequenced material: blood. Source of these receptors: a woman aged 25 to 39 in good health. Each CDR3 is given with its conserved first and last residue. Fields, in order: J gene, D gene, clone size, V gene, CDR3 DNA, CDR3 protein. A D gene is named only where the DNA matches it firmly. Clone sizes are given selectively: once, few, many, or a class where the clone is expanded.

j_call: TRBJ1-2; d_call: .; clone_size: .; v_call: TRBV3-1; cdr3_nt: TGTGCCAGCAGCCAAGAGATTAACGGGCTGGATGGCTACACCTTC; cdr3_aa: CASSQEINGLDGYTF
j_call: TRBJ2-7; d_call: TRBD2; clone_size: .; v_call: TRBV4-1; cdr3_nt: TGCGCCAGCAGCCAAGATGCGGGGGGTTACTCCTACGAGCAGTACTTC; cdr3_aa: CASSQDAGGYSYEQYF
j_call: TRBJ2-7; d_call: .; clone_size: few; v_call: TRBV28; cdr3_nt: TGTGCCAGCAGTTCCCACGGGGCAGGCCAGTACGAGCAGTACTTC; cdr3_aa: CASSSHGAGQYEQYF
j_call: TRBJ2-7; d_call: TRBD2; clone_size: few; v_call: TRBV11-1; cdr3_nt: TGTGCCAGCAGCCGTCTCGGACTAGCCTACGAGCAGTACTTC; cdr3_aa: CASSRLGLAYEQYF
j_call: TRBJ2-7; d_call: TRBD2; clone_size: few; v_call: TRBV10-2; cdr3_nt: TGCGCCAGCGCCGCGGGGACTAGCTCCTACGAGCAGTACTTC; cdr3_aa: CASAAGTSSYEQYF
j_call: TRBJ1-1; d_call: .; clone_size: .; v_call: TRBV6-2/TRBV6-3; cdr3_nt: TGTGCCAGCAGTTACTCTCCAGGGGCGGACACTGAAGCTTTCTTT; cdr3_aa: CASSYSPGADTEAFF
j_call: TRBJ2-7; d_call: TRBD1; clone_size: many; v_call: TRBV29-1; cdr3_nt: TGCAGCGCCGTAACCGGGACAGGACCCTACGAGCAGTACTTC; cdr3_aa: CSAVTGTGPYEQYF
j_call: TRBJ2-5; d_call: TRBD2; clone_size: many; v_call: TRBV18; cdr3_nt: TGTGCCAGCAGCCCGCCGGGACTAGCGGGAGAGACCCAGTACTTC; cdr3_aa: CASSPPGLAGETQYF
j_call: TRBJ1-1; d_call: .; clone_size: many; v_call: TRBV7-9; cdr3_nt: TGTGCCAGCAGCAGGGCTATTGAAGCTTTCTTT; cdr3_aa: CASSRAIEAFF
j_call: TRBJ2-1; d_call: TRBD1; clone_size: many; v_call: TRBV9; cdr3_nt: TGTGCCAGCAGCGTAGACAGGGGTTCCTACAATGAGCAGTTCTTC; cdr3_aa: CASSVDRGSYNEQFF
j_call: TRBJ2-5; d_call: TRBD2; clone_size: few; v_call: TRBV4-1; cdr3_nt: TGCGCCAGCAGCCGCGGCGGGAGCGCCAGAGAGCAGTACTTC; cdr3_aa: CASSRGGSAREQYF
j_call: TRBJ1-1; d_call: .; clone_size: .; v_call: TRBV20-1; cdr3_nt: TGCAGTGCTAGGCTGAAAACACTAATGAACACTGAAGCTTTCTTT; cdr3_aa: CSARLKTLMNTEAFF
j_call: TRBJ1-5; d_call: .; clone_size: .; v_call: TRBV20-1; cdr3_nt: TGCAGTGCTTACGGTAAAGAACCCACCCAGCATTTT; cdr3_aa: CSAYGKEPTQHF
j_call: TRBJ2-1; d_call: .; clone_size: .; v_call: TRBV7-2; cdr3_nt: TGTGCCAGCAGCTATCAGGGAATGGAGCAGTTCTTC; cdr3_aa: CASSYQGMEQFF
j_call: TRBJ2-1; d_call: .; clone_size: few; v_call: TRBV6-6; cdr3_nt: TGTGCCAGCAGTTACGGGAGCGCGGGCGTTGAGCAGTTCTTC; cdr3_aa: CASSYGSAGVEQFF
j_call: TRBJ1-2; d_call: .; clone_size: .; v_call: TRBV6-2/TRBV6-3; cdr3_nt: TGTGCCAGCAGACGGGACGGATCTGACTATGGCTACACCTTC; cdr3_aa: CASRRDGSDYGYTF
j_call: TRBJ2-7; d_call: .; clone_size: .; v_call: TRBV7-9; cdr3_nt: TGTGCCAGCAGCTCGTCCGGGACCGCACCATTCACCTACGAGCAGTACTTC; cdr3_aa: CASSSSGTAPFTYEQYF
j_call: TRBJ2-5; d_call: .; clone_size: few; v_call: TRBV5-1; cdr3_nt: TGCGCCAGCAGCTTGGGCAACAGGGTTCAAGAGACCCAGTACTTC; cdr3_aa: CASSLGNRVQETQYF
j_call: TRBJ2-1; d_call: .; clone_size: few; v_call: TRBV12-3/TRBV12-4; cdr3_nt: TGTGCCAGCAGTTTTACATTGAGGGCCGCTGAGCAGTTCTTC; cdr3_aa: CASSFTLRAAEQFF
j_call: TRBJ2-1; d_call: TRBD2; clone_size: many; v_call: TRBV7-9; cdr3_nt: TGTGCCAGCCGGACTAGCGGGAGCTCCTACAATGAGCAGTTCTTC; cdr3_aa: CASRTSGSSYNEQFF
j_call: TRBJ1-4; d_call: TRBD1; clone_size: .; v_call: TRBV6-6; cdr3_nt: TGTGCCAGCAGTTACAGAAGGGACAGAAATGAAAAACTGTTTTTT; cdr3_aa: CASSYRRDRNEKLFF
j_call: TRBJ2-3; d_call: TRBD1; clone_size: .; v_call: TRBV29-1; cdr3_nt: TGCAGCGTTGGGGGACAGGCTAGCACAGATACGCGGTATTTT; cdr3_aa: CSVGGQASTDTRYF
j_call: TRBJ1-2; d_call: .; clone_size: few; v_call: TRBV30; cdr3_nt: TGTGCCTGGAGTGTTCGGGGCTACACCTTC; cdr3_aa: CAWSVRGYTF
j_call: TRBJ1-6; d_call: .; clone_size: .; v_call: TRBV12-3/TRBV12-4; cdr3_nt: TGTGCCAGCAGTTTAGAGTCCCGGTTGGGGTCACCCCTCCACTTT; cdr3_aa: CASSLESRLGSPLHF
j_call: TRBJ2-1; d_call: TRBD1; clone_size: .; v_call: TRBV6-4; cdr3_nt: TGTGCCAGCAGTGACGACCCGCAGGGGGCTATAAATGAGCAGTTCTTC; cdr3_aa: CASSDDPQGAINEQFF
j_call: TRBJ2-1; d_call: .; clone_size: .; v_call: TRBV27; cdr3_nt: TGTGCCAGCAGTCCTCTGGACAGCTCCTACAATGGGCAGTTCTTC; cdr3_aa: CASSPLDSSYNGQFF
j_call: TRBJ2-1; d_call: .; clone_size: .; v_call: TRBV20-1; cdr3_nt: TGCAGTGCTAGAGACCCCCTGCAGGGTGAGCAGTTCTTC; cdr3_aa: CSARDPLQGEQFF
j_call: TRBJ2-7; d_call: .; clone_size: few; v_call: TRBV3-1; cdr3_nt: TGTGCCAGCAGCCAAACTCAGGGGTTGGACGAGCAGTACTTC; cdr3_aa: CASSQTQGLDEQYF
j_call: TRBJ1-4; d_call: TRBD1; clone_size: few; v_call: TRBV10-3; cdr3_nt: TGTGCCATCAGTGAGTCCCCGGGACAGGAAAATGAAAAACTGTTTTTT; cdr3_aa: CAISESPGQENEKLFF
j_call: TRBJ2-3; d_call: .; clone_size: few; v_call: TRBV20-1; cdr3_nt: TGCAGTGCCACGGACAGAAGGGAAAGCACAGATACGCAGTATTTT; cdr3_aa: CSATDRRESTDTQYF
j_call: TRBJ2-7; d_call: .; clone_size: .; v_call: TRBV10-3; cdr3_nt: TGTGCCATCAGTGGGAGGCAGGGGAACGAGCAGTACTTC; cdr3_aa: CAISGRQGNEQYF
j_call: TRBJ2-1; d_call: .; clone_size: .; v_call: TRBV5-5; cdr3_nt: TGTGCCAGCAGCCCGGACTACTTCCCCTACAATGAGCAGTTCTTC; cdr3_aa: CASSPDYFPYNEQFF
j_call: TRBJ2-1; d_call: .; clone_size: .; v_call: TRBV9; cdr3_nt: TGTGCCAGCAGCTCCCACTCGGCTAGTAATGAGCAGTTCTTC; cdr3_aa: CASSSHSASNEQFF
j_call: TRBJ2-5; d_call: TRBD2; clone_size: few; v_call: TRBV7-2; cdr3_nt: TGTGCCAGCAGCTTCCGCGGGGGGGATTTGGAGACCCAGTACTTC; cdr3_aa: CASSFRGGDLETQYF
j_call: TRBJ2-5; d_call: .; clone_size: .; v_call: TRBV28; cdr3_nt: TGTGCCAGCAGTCGCTATTCTGAGGGCGGCAGGGGGGGGACCCAGTACTTC; cdr3_aa: CASSRYSEGGRGGTQYF
j_call: TRBJ2-7; d_call: .; clone_size: few; v_call: TRBV3-1; cdr3_nt: TGTGCCAGCAGCCCGGGGGCAGGGCAGACCGAGCAGTACTTC; cdr3_aa: CASSPGAGQTEQYF
j_call: TRBJ1-1; d_call: TRBD1; clone_size: few; v_call: TRBV11-2; cdr3_nt: TGTGCCAGCAGCTTCTCCCCCAACAGGGGGACTGAAGCTTTCTTT; cdr3_aa: CASSFSPNRGTEAFF
j_call: TRBJ2-3; d_call: TRBD2; clone_size: many; v_call: TRBV2; cdr3_nt: TGTGCCAGTAATTCAGCGGGAGCCACAGATACGCAGTATTTT; cdr3_aa: CASNSAGATDTQYF
j_call: TRBJ2-5; d_call: .; clone_size: .; v_call: TRBV25-1; cdr3_nt: TGTGCCAGCAGTGACCCGGGGGCCGGTTCGTACCAAGAGACCCAGTACTTC; cdr3_aa: CASSDPGAGSYQETQYF
j_call: TRBJ2-5; d_call: .; clone_size: few; v_call: TRBV7-9; cdr3_nt: TGTGCCAGCAGTGCAGGGGCCCATCAAGAGACCCAGTACTTC; cdr3_aa: CASSAGAHQETQYF
j_call: TRBJ1-2; d_call: TRBD1; clone_size: .; v_call: TRBV11-1; cdr3_nt: TGTGCCAGCAGCGCCTCTCCAGGGGGCAACTATGGCTACACCTTC; cdr3_aa: CASSASPGGNYGYTF
j_call: TRBJ1-2; d_call: TRBD1; clone_size: .; v_call: TRBV6-1; cdr3_nt: TGTGCCAGCAGTGAAATAGGGGGACAGAACTTGTATGGCTACACCTTC; cdr3_aa: CASSEIGGQNLYGYTF
j_call: TRBJ2-1; d_call: TRBD1; clone_size: once; v_call: TRBV2; cdr3_nt: TGTGCCAGCGGCGACCCGGGACAGGGTAGGAATGAGCAGTTCTTC; cdr3_aa: CASGDPGQGRNEQFF
j_call: TRBJ2-1; d_call: TRBD2; clone_size: few; v_call: TRBV27; cdr3_nt: TGTGCCAGCAGTCTCCAGCCGGGACTAGCGGGAACCTACAATGAGCAGTTCTTC; cdr3_aa: CASSLQPGLAGTYNEQFF